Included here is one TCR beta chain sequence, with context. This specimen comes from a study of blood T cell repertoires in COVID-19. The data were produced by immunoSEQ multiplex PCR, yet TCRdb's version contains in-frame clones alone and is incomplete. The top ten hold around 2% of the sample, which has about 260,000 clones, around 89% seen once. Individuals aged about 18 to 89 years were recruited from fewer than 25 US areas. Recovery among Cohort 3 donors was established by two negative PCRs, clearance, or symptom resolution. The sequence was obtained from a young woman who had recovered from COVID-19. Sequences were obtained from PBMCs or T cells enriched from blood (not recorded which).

The CDR3 reads CASSPNPPGLNSPLHF. In DNA form, the CDR3 reads TGCGCCAGCAGCCCCAATCCGCCAGGACTTAATTCACCCCTCCACTTT. The chain employs TRBV5-1 and TRBJ1-6; no clear D. The CDR3 runs to 16 residues. Trimming took 4 bases from V and 6 from J, leaving 17 bases between them. Germline V gives CDR1 SGHRS, CDR2 YFSETQ.